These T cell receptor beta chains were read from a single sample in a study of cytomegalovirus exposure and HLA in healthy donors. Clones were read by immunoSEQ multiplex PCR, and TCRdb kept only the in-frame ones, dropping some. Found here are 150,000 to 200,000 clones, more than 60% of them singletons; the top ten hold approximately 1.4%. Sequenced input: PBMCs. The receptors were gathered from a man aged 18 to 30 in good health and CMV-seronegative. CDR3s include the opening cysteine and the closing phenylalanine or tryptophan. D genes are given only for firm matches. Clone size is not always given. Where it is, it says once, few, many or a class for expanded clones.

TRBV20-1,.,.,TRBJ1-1,CSAAGFAEAFF,TGCAGTGCGGCAGGGTTCGCTGAAGCTTTCTTT
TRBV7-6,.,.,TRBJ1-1,CASSLRDKNTEAFF,TGTGCCAGCAGCTTAAGGGACAAGAACACTGAAGCTTTCTTT
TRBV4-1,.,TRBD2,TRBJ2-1,CASSQIPHVLAGSYNEQFF,TGCGCCAGCAGCCAAATCCCACACGTTCTAGCGGGGTCCTACAATGAGCAGTTCTTC
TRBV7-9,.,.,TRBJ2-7,CASSLGSFYEQYF,TGTGCCAGCAGCTTAGGTTCATTCTACGAGCAGTACTTC
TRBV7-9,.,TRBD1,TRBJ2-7,CASSSPGQHYEQYF,TGTGCCAGCAGCTCACCGGGACAGCACTACGAGCAGTACTTC
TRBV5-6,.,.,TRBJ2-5,CASSLGASGIQETQYF,TGTGCCAGCAGCTTGGGAGCCTCAGGGATCCAAGAGACCCAGTACTTC
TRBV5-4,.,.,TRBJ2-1,CASSPTNTDYNEQFF,TGTGCCAGCAGCCCAACGAATACAGACTACAATGAGCAGTTCTTC
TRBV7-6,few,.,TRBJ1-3,CASSPYPGASGNTIYF,TGTGCCAGCAGCCCATACCCAGGGGCCTCTGGAAACACCATATATTTT
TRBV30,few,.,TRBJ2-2,CAWERTGELFF,TGTGCCTGGGAGAGAACCGGGGAGCTGTTTTTT
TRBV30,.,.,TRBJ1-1,CACDRMVRRAFF,TGTGCCTGTGACAGGATGGTCCGGAGGGCTTTCTTT
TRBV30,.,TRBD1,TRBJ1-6,CAWSGDSSPLHF,TGTGCCTGGAGTGGGGACAGCTCACCCCTCCACTTT
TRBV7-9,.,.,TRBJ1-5,CASSLEYLRPQHF,TGTGCCAGCAGCCTCGAATACCTTAGGCCCCAGCATTTT